This is a list of T cell receptor beta chains from one sample in a study of blood T cell repertoires in COVID-19. Profiled with immunoSEQ multiplex PCR; TCRdb holds only in-frame clones, not every one. The table has roughly 160,000 clones, more than 75% seen once. Sequencing was performed on peripheral blood. These receptors were obtained from a young man with acute or convalescent COVID-19. Each CDR3 is given with its conserved first and last residue. Fields, in order: clone size, V gene, D gene, J gene, CDR3 protein, CDR3 DNA. A D gene is named only where the DNA matches it firmly. A clone size is listed for some rows: how often the clone was seen (once, few, many), or a class if it is expanded.

.	TRBV19	.	TRBJ2-1	CASSVTGTLYNEQFF	TGTGCCAGTAGTGTCACAGGTACTCTGTACAATGAGCAGTTCTTC
few	TRBV9	.	TRBJ2-5	CASSVSRGGETQYF	TGTGCCAGCAGCGTATCGCGGGGCGGGGAGACCCAGTACTTC
.	TRBV11-3	.	TRBJ2-3	CASSSGRGDTQYF	TGTGCCAGCAGCTCCGGCAGAGGGGATACGCAGTATTTT
.	TRBV28	.	TRBJ2-7	CASKKLSYEQYF	TGTGCCAGCAAGAAGCTCTCCTACGAGCAGTACTTC
.	TRBV11-2	.	TRBJ1-1	CASSQGQLTEAFF	TGTGCCAGCAGCCAGGGGCAATTAACTGAAGCTTTCTTT
.	TRBV3-1/TRBV3-2	.	TRBJ2-2	CASSQGPGGIGELFF	TGTGCCAGCAGCCAAGGCCCAGGGGGGATCGGGGAGCTGTTTTTT
.	TRBV19	TRBD1	TRBJ1-1	CANRGHYLPYRAFF	TGTGCCAACAGGGGGCATTATCTCCCATATCGCGCTTTCTTT
.	TRBV5-4	.	TRBJ1-4	CASSFNRQVGEKLFF	TGTGCCAGCAGCTTTAATCGGCAGGTTGGGGAAAAACTGTTTTTT
.	TRBV2	.	TRBJ1-5	CASRMTATDQPQHF	TGTGCCAGCAGGATGACAGCCACCGATCAGCCCCAGCATTTT
.	TRBV7-9	TRBD1	TRBJ1-4	CASSLQGVTEKLFF	TGTGCCAGCAGTCTTCAGGGGGTGACTGAAAAACTGTTTTTT
.	TRBV5-1	.	TRBJ1-4	CASSLSQAINEKLFF	TGCGCCAGCAGCTTGTCGCAGGCGATTAATGAAAAACTGTTTTTT
.	TRBV2	.	TRBJ2-7	CASSPSGYEQYF	TGTGCCAGCAGTCCCTCAGGGTACGAGCAGTACTTC
.	TRBV7-9	TRBD2	TRBJ2-1	CASSPTSGRGYNEQFF	TGTGCCAGCAGCCCTACTAGCGGGAGGGGTTACAATGAGCAGTTCTTC
.	TRBV6-6	TRBD2	TRBJ2-3	CASRAHGGATADTQYF	TGTGCCAGCAGAGCTCACGGGGGGGCCACGGCAGATACGCAGTATTTT
.	TRBV12-3/TRBV12-4	TRBD1	TRBJ2-1	CASSLGQGYEQFF	TGTGCCAGCAGCCTGGGACAGGGATATGAGCAGTTCTTC
.	TRBV19	.	TRBJ1-3	CASSMTRGSSGNTIYF	TGTGCCAGTAGTATGACACGGGGGAGCTCTGGAAACACCATATATTTT
.	TRBV19	TRBD2	TRBJ2-2	CASSRGLAGTNTGELFF	TGTGCCAGTAGTCGGGGACTAGCGGGGACCAACACCGGGGAGCTGTTTTTT
.	TRBV5-1	TRBD1	TRBJ2-2	CASSPRQGAAGELFF	TGCGCCAGCAGCCCTAGACAGGGGGCGGCCGGGGAGCTGTTTTTT
.	TRBV12-5	.	TRBJ2-4	CASGSRGPVGIQYF	TGTGCTAGTGGTTCCCGAGGGCCCGTGGGCATTCAGTACTTC
.	TRBV11-2	.	TRBJ2-2	CASSLTGPTGELFF	TGTGCCAGCAGCTTAACAGGTCCCACCGGGGAGCTGTTTTTT
.	TRBV21-1	.	TRBJ1-1	CASLPSTAYYLNTEAFF	TGTGCCAGCCTGCCTTCGACAGCTTACTACTTGAACACTGAAGCTTTCTTT
.	TRBV19	.	TRBJ1-1	CASNLNPGGAFF	TGTGCCAGTAACCTGAACCCCGGTGGAGCTTTCTTT
once	TRBV18	TRBD1	TRBJ1-5	CASSPNRGHNQPQHF	TGTGCCAGCTCACCGAACAGGGGGCATAATCAGCCCCAGCATTTT
once	TRBV25-1	.	TRBJ2-3	CASSEGSGTQYF	TGTGCCAGCAGTGAGGGGAGTGGTACGCAGTATTTT
.	TRBV27	TRBD1	TRBJ1-2	CASSLGRGRSYGYTF	TGTGCCAGCAGTTTAGGCAGGGGGCGCAGCTATGGCTACACCTTC
.	TRBV19	TRBD1	TRBJ1-2	CASMGQGGYGYTF	TGTGCCAGTATGGGACAGGGGGGCTATGGCTACACCTTC
.	TRBV6-5	TRBD1	TRBJ1-1	CASSPPGQGGTEAFF	TGTGCCAGCAGCCCCCCAGGACAGGGGGGGACTGAAGCTTTCTTT
.	TRBV6-5	.	TRBJ1-6	CASSLGASSYNSPLHF	TGTGCCAGCAGTTTGGGGGCGAGCTCCTATAATTCACCCCTCCACTTT
.	TRBV3-1/TRBV3-2	.	TRBJ1-2	CASSLIGGYGYTF	TGTGCCAGCAGCCTCATTGGCGGCTATGGCTACACCTTC
.	TRBV5-4	.	TRBJ1-1	CASSLAPGQGTEAFF	TGTGCCAGCAGCTTGGCCCCAGGTCAGGGCACTGAAGCTTTCTTT
once	TRBV2	TRBD2	TRBJ2-7	CASSGTSGGAFYEQYF	TGTGCCAGCAGTGGGACTAGCGGGGGGGCCTTCTACGAGCAGTACTTC
.	TRBV19	.	TRBJ2-3	CASSLRRDLSTDTQYF	TGTGCCAGTAGCCTCCGCAGGGATCTTAGCACAGATACGCAGTATTTT
.	TRBV5-1	TRBD1	TRBJ1-2	CASSVRDSENYGYTF	TGCGCCAGCAGCGTCCGGGACAGCGAAAACTATGGCTACACCTTC
few	TRBV24-1	.	TRBJ1-2	CATSEGTGRYTF	TGTGCCACCAGTGAGGGCACAGGGCGCTACACCTTC
.	TRBV10-3	TRBD1	TRBJ1-2	CAISESKGTGGAGGYTF	TGTGCCATCAGTGAGTCGAAGGGGACAGGGGGCGCGGGGGGCTACACCTTC
.	TRBV4-2	TRBD2	TRBJ2-1	CASSQEYPGLAGGRSSYNEQFF	TGTGCCAGCAGCCAAGAATACCCGGGACTAGCGGGGGGGAGGAGCTCCTACAATGAGCAGTTCTTC
.	TRBV3-1/TRBV3-2	TRBD2	TRBJ2-3	CASSQDLGLAGRDTQYF	TGTGCCAGCAGCCAAGATCTGGGACTAGCAGGGAGAGATACGCAGTATTTT
.	TRBV3-1/TRBV3-2	TRBD1	TRBJ1-2	CASSQGRTGDYGYTF	TGTGCCAGCAGCCAGGGTCGGACAGGGGATTATGGCTACACCTTC
once	TRBV18	.	TRBJ2-6	CASNFLAGANVLTF	TGTGCCAGCAACTTCCTGGCTGGGGCCAACGTCCTGACTTTC
.	TRBV27	TRBD1	TRBJ1-6	CASSSRTGVANSPLHF	TGTGCCAGCAGTTCTCGGACAGGGGTGGCCAATTCACCCCTCCACTTT
.	TRBV6-2/TRBV6-3	TRBD2	TRBJ2-3	CASSYSISASGPSTDTQYF	TGTGCCAGCAGTTACTCGATTTCCGCTAGCGGTCCTAGCACAGATACGCAGTATTTT
.	TRBV5-1	.	TRBJ2-5	CASSLGLGGPQETQYF	TGCGCCAGCAGCTTAGGTTTGGGGGGGCCGCAAGAGACCCAGTACTTC
.	TRBV14	.	TRBJ1-1	CASSLGHLNTEAFF	TGTGCCAGCAGCCTCGGACACCTGAACACTGAAGCTTTCTTT
once	TRBV19	.	TRBJ1-2	CASTPRVQGIDGYTF	TGTGCCAGTACTCCCCGAGTACAGGGCATTGATGGCTACACCTTC
.	TRBV5-6	.	TRBJ2-7	CASSFGSYEQYF	TGTGCCAGCAGCTTCGGTAGCTACGAGCAGTACTTC
once	TRBV27	TRBD1	TRBJ2-7	CASSLTPTGSSYEQYF	TGTGCCAGCAGTTTAACACCGACAGGGAGCTCCTACGAGCAGTACTTC
.	TRBV6-5	.	TRBJ1-1	CASSSIGFSYTEAFF	TGTGCCAGCTCTAGTATCGGGTTTTCGTACACTGAAGCTTTCTTT
.	TRBV24-1	.	TRBJ1-5	CATSDSGREQPQHF	TGTGCCACCAGTGATTCCGGGCGGGAACAGCCCCAGCATTTT
.	TRBV19	.	TRBJ1-2	CASSVISLTGLASRGYTF	TGTGCCAGTAGTGTTATATCACTCACCGGGTTGGCTAGCCGTGGCTACACCTTC
once	TRBV24-1	TRBD1	TRBJ2-7	CATSDPGQGGYEQYF	TGTGCCACCAGTGACCCCGGACAGGGGGGATACGAGCAGTACTTC
.	TRBV18	.	TRBJ1-5	CASSPLGGSAQPQHF	TGTGCCAGCTCACCACTGGGAGGGTCCGCTCAGCCCCAGCATTTT
.	TRBV5-1	TRBD1	TRBJ2-2	CASSLGGTGDPGELFF	TGCGCCAGCAGCTTGGGAGGGACAGGGGATCCCGGGGAGCTGTTTTTT
.	TRBV3-1/TRBV3-2	TRBD2	TRBJ2-1	CASSHLSSGVYYNEQFF	TGTGCCAGCAGCCATTTATCTAGCGGGGTTTACTACAATGAGCAGTTCTTC
.	TRBV3-1/TRBV3-2	.	TRBJ1-2	CASSSRRGATF	TGTGCCAGCAGCTCCCGAAGAGGCGCCACCTTC
.	TRBV3-1/TRBV3-2	.	TRBJ2-5	CASSHGGRETQYF	TGTGCCAGCAGCCATGGCGGGCGAGAGACCCAGTACTTC
.	TRBV5-8	.	TRBJ1-1	CASSRFLGLSTEAFF	TGTGCCAGCAGCCGATTTCTCGGGTTATCCACTGAAGCTTTCTTT
.	TRBV6-5	TRBD1	TRBJ1-2	CASRPGQAGGYTF	TGTGCCAGCAGACCAGGACAGGCGGGAGGCTACACCTTC